This TCR beta chain was captured by sequencing in a study of T cell repertoires in cytomegalovirus infection. Comments on this clonotype: Its cognate antigen is unknown.

TCRdb independently ran MiXCR on the reads; one entry per CDR3 protein. The sample carries some 800,000 distinct CDR3 sequences, 25% to 30% recorded once. Germline V gene data show CDR1 as KGHDR and CDR2 as SFDVKD. V lost 8 bases and J 1 base, leaving 9 bases between the germline ends. This CDR3 has 13 amino acids. This receptor was taken from a human donor in good health (CMV status not recorded). Some clones in this sample may be carry-over from other donors' samples. Sequencing used cultured CD8+ T cells from PBMCs, obtained from culture after CMV antigen stimulation. This chain uses TRBV24-1 with TRBJ2-3, with D hard to call. In nucleotides, the CDR3 is TGTGCCACCAAGCAAGCTGGCACAGATACGCAGTATTTT. It encodes CATKQAGTDTQYF.